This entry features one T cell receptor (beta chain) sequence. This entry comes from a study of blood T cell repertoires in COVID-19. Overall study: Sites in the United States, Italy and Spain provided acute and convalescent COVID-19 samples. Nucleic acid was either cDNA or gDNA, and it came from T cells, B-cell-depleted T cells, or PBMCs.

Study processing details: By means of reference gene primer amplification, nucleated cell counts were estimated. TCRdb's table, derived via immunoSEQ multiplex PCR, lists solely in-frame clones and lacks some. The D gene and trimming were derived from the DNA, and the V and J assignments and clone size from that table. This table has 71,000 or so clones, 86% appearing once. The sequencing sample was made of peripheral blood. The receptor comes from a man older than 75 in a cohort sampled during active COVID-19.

CDR3 coding DNA: TGTGCCACCCGTAACAGGGGAGAGGGCTCTGGAAACACCATATATTTT. As protein: CATRNRGEGSGNTIYF. The rearrangement joins TRBV19 to TRBJ1-3; 7 positions match TRBD1. This CDR3 is 16 amino acids long. The V and J ends lost 10 bases and 0 bases, in that order; junction bases with no gene match: 12. The germline V gene has CDR1 LNHDA and CDR2 SQIVND (reference sequence).